This entry lists 14 T cell receptor beta chains sequenced from one sample in a study of OX40 agonist ivuxolimab in advanced cancers. Only in-frame clones appear in the TCRdb table, and some are missing; sequencing was by immunoSEQ multiplex PCR. The sample contains approximately 70,000 clones, about 85% of which appear only once. Sequenced here: CD4+ or CD8+ T cells sorted from blood, sampled in a trial of the OX40 agonist ivuxolimab. These receptors all stem from an adult with an advanced solid tumor such as melanoma, head and neck, liver or kidney cancer.

This clone was seen once. The chain combines TRBV6-6 with TRBJ1-5; the D is unclear. The germline CDR1 and CDR2 sequences are MNHNY and SVGAGI (reference sequence). This CDR3 spans 14 amino acids. The V and J ends lost 2 bases and 1 base respectively, with 6 bases between them. The CDR3 loop reads CASSYVQSNQPQHF. In DNA form, the CDR3 reads TGTGCCAGCAGTTACGTCCAGAGCAATCAGCCCCAGCATTTT.

CDR3 in DNA: TGTGCCAGCAGTTTAAGGAGGGGACCAGCCTACGAGCAGTACTTC. This sequence encodes CASSLRRGPAYEQYF. The gene calls are TRBV28 and TRBJ2-7; D may be TRBD2 (6 bases). CDR1 is MDHEN and CDR2 is SYDVKM in the germline V gene. V was cut by 2 bases and J by 2 bases, with 13 bases left in between. This CDR3 is 15 amino acids long.

V gene TRBV15 combines with J gene TRBJ2-5, with D possibly TRBD1 on 6 matching bases. The closer fit of TRBJ2-7 to the DNA end suggests the J call may be wrong. This CDR3 region has 15 residues. Germline CDR1 is LNHNV and CDR2 is YYDKDF (reference sequence). The CDR3 region has the DNA TGTGCCACCAGCAGAGAACGGACAGTCTCCTACGAGCAGTACTTC. Its translation is CATSRERTVSYEQYF.

The chain's CDR3 is CASSLGADTQYF. CDR3 DNA sequence: TGTGCCAGCAGCTTGGGAGCAGATACGCAGTATTTT. The rearrangement uses TRBV5-6 and TRBJ2-3; D is undetermined. The CDR3 sequence is 12 residues long. V lost 0 bases, J lost 4 bases, and 3 bases lay in between. CDR1 is SGHDT, CDR2 YYEEEE, per germline.

This sequence joins TRBV30 and TRBJ2-2; TRBD1 matches at 9 bases. CDR1 and CDR2 from the germline V gene are GTSNPN and SVGIG (reference sequence). V trimming: 0 bases; J trimming: 7 bases; junction bases outside the gene matches: 3. The CDR3 spans 14 residues. The CDR3 spells CAWSVQGAGGELFF. CDR3 DNA sequence: TGTGCCTGGAGTGTACAGGGGGCAGGCGGGGAGCTGTTTTTT.

The J gene is TRBJ1-5, the V gene TRBV6-1, with a weak D call TRBD1 (5 bases). Looked up from germline, CDR1 is MNHNS and CDR2 is SASEGT. Trimming stripped 0 bases from V and 2 bases from J, with 11 bases between. The CDR3 loop spans 16 amino acids. CDR3 bases: TGTGCCAGCAGTGAAGCCCCCGGGACGGGCAATCAGCCCCAGCATTTT. Amino acids: CASSEAPGTGNQPQHF.

J is TRBJ2-3 and V is TRBV5-1, with 11 bases that match TRBD2. Germline CDR1 reads SGHRS; CDR2 reads YFSETQ. CDR3 length equals 17 residues. The V segment lost 0 bases and the J segment 2 bases; nucleotides outside the gene matches: 5. CDR3 in amino acids: CASSLGVTSGVTDTQYF. CDR3 DNA: TGCGCCAGCAGCTTGGGGGTGACTAGCGGGGTCACAGATACGCAGTATTTT.

This sequence joins TRBV28 and TRBJ2-1, with 8 nucleotides matching TRBD1. This CDR3 is 15 amino acids long. The germline gives CDR1 MDHEN, CDR2 SYDVKM. Trimming at V came to 11 bases and at J to 8 bases, leaving 17 bases not matched to a gene. The CDR3 region is CAGRTQGASSDEQFF. The DNA of the CDR3 is TGTGCCGGCCGGACGCAGGGGGCTTCGAGCGATGAGCAGTTCTTC.

V is TRBV18 and J is TRBJ2-7; TRBD2 aligns across 13 bases. V shed 8 bases, J shed 6 bases, and the junction held 7 bases outside the gene matches. Germline V gene data show CDR1 as KGHSH and CDR2 as LQKENI. The CDR3 runs to 14 residues. CDR3 sequence: CASAGLAGEAEQYF. DNA for the CDR3: TGTGCCAGCGCTGGACTAGCGGGAGAAGCCGAGCAGTACTTC.

The chain employs TRBV5-4 and TRBJ1-1; TRBD1 might be the D (6 bases). The ends were cut back, 4 bases at V and 3 bases at J, with 16 bases in the middle. The germline V gene has CDR1 SGHNT and CDR2 YYREEE (reference sequence). The CDR3 runs 15 residues. DNA of the CDR3: TGTGCCAGCAGCCCGGGGGGGGCTCAGGACACTGAAGCTTTCTTT. It specifies CASSPGGAQDTEAFF.

The chain has TRBV6-5 and TRBJ2-7, with D hard to call. This CDR3 has 14 amino acids. Trimming stripped 5 bases from V and 9 bases from J, with 20 bases between. Per germline, CDR1 MNHEY and CDR2 SVGAGI. The CDR3 sequence: CASSIPAYNSGQYF. The CDR3 region has the DNA TGTGCCAGCAGTATCCCCGCATATAATTCAGGGCAGTACTTC.

The chain employs TRBV5-4 and TRBJ1-1, with D tentatively TRBD1 (6 bases). CDR3 size: 15 residues. Deletions cut 3 bases from V and 0 bases from J, with 12 bases between. CDR1 is SGHNT and CDR2 is YYREEE in the germline V gene (reference sequence). Written as DNA, the CDR3 is TGTGCCAGCAGCTCGGGGGGGGCTCTGAACACTGAAGCTTTCTTT. The encoded protein is CASSSGGALNTEAFF.

As to this clone: One end of the junction does not line up with germline, which may come from a read error. The chain is built from TRBV7-7 and TRBJ2-6; D gene ambiguous. This CDR3 is 17 amino acids long. Germline V gene sequence: CDR1 SSHAT, CDR2 FNYEAQ (reference sequence). The CDR3 spells CASSTAGSLSGANVLTF. The CDR3 DNA is TGTGCTAGCAGTACCGCAGGAAGCCTCTCTGGGGCCAACGTCCTGACTTTC.

This clone was counted once. The rearrangement joins TRBV4-2 to TRBJ1-1; weak D call: TRBD1 (6 bases). This CDR3 has 17 amino acids. V was pared by 1 base and J by 0 bases, with 15 bases between. Germline lookup yields CDR1 LGHNA and CDR2 YNFKEQ. CDR3 residues: CASSQARDKSMNTEAFF. The CDR3 nucleotides read TGTGCCAGCAGCCAAGCTCGGGACAAATCCATGAACACTGAAGCTTTCTTT.